Sequencing of this TCR beta chain was carried out in a study of identical twins. TCRdb re-analysed the 5' RACE reads in MiXCR, keeping a single row per CDR3 protein. This sample has 100,000 to 110,000 distinct CDR3 sequences, with less than 6.5% found just once. This clonotype has only a few counts. What was sequenced was memory T cells sorted from blood. This clonotype was sampled from a woman in her fifties or sixties in good health.

CDR3 sequence: CSAPPWRGQETQYF. CDR3 nucleotides: TGCAGTGCCCCCCCCTGGCGGGGCCAAGAGACCCAGTACTTC. This rearrangement joins TRBV20-1 to TRBJ2-5; TRBD2 is a possible D gene (6 bases). V dropped 6 bases and J dropped 1 base, with 15 bases sitting between them. The CDR3 extends over 14 amino acids. Germline V gene data show CDR1 as DFQATT and CDR2 as SNEGSKA (reference sequence).